The TCR beta chain described here comes from a study of beta chain features in type 1 diabetes. Notes on this clone: What it binds is not known.

Study results and caveats: Any HLA-type effect on TCRB rearrangement remained unresolved here. Individuals with type 1 diabetes displayed fewer insertions and more deletions at VDJ junctions.

Using CD45RO/CCR7/CD25/CD127/CD95/CD27, CD4+ naive, central memory, regulatory and stem cell-like memory cells were sorted. Germline loops: CDR1 SGHRS, CDR2 YFSETQ. V was clipped by 0 bases and J by 6 bases; unmatched bases: 10. The CDR3 is made up of 17 amino acids. Expressed TCRB transcripts were sequenced because the entire RNA isolate underwent reverse transcription. Reads from naive, central memory and regulatory T cell samples averaged roughly 3.8 million. Method: immunoSEQ multiplex PCR; TCRdb's copy keeps in-frame clones and lacks some. Among some 22,000 clones, roughly three quarters were seen once, and the ten largest hold over 2%.

The TCR comes from a woman in her 40s in good health. The chain couples TRBV5-1 to TRBJ2-5; 11 nucleotides align to TRBD2. The sequenced material came from Tregs from blood. For the CDR3, the DNA is TGCGCCAGCAGCTTGGAGTTAGCGGGGGGGCCTCGTCAGACCCAGTACTTC. Its protein is CASSLELAGGPRQTQYF.